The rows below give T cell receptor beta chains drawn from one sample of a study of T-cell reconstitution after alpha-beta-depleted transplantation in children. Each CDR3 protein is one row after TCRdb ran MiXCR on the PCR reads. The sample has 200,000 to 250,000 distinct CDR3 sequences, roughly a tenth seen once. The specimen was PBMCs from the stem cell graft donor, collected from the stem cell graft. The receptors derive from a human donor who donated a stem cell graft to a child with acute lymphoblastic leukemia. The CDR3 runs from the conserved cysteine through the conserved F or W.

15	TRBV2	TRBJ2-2	CASTERGRPPGELFF
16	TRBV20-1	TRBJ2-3	CSARSASGGYTDTQYF
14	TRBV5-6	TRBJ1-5	CASSPRTGNQPQHF
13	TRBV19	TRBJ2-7	CASSIGQGNEQYF
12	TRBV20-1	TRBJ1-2	CSARDGPYGYTF
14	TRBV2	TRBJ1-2	CASSDGQGNYGYTF
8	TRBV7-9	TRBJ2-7	CASNEQYF
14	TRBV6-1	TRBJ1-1	CASSEQGWDTEAFF
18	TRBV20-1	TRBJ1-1	CSARGGAGGPRVSTEAFF
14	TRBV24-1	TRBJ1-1	CATRMSGEGTEAFF
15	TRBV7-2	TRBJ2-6	CAGGTGHSGANVLTF